This T cell receptor beta chain was identified in a study of shared clonotypes between healthy human individuals. Notes on the study in general: Sharing across four donors was highest in naive CD4 (approximately 5%) and lowest in memory CD8 (approximately 0.4%). Sampling covered nothing but blood. Tissue TCR repertoires likely differ from those found in blood.

A deep-level run was used for the assay. Sequencing was performed with immunoSEQ multiplex PCR; in TCRdb, only in-frame clones are kept and a portion is missing. This sample yields about 1.1 million clones, of which approximately 80% are seen a single time; 0.5% to 0.65% belongs to the top ten. Only a few counts were recorded for this clone. Its antigen is unknown. This same CDR3 is encoded by further DNA sequences in the sample. This CDR3 has 11 amino acids. Germline V gene sequence: CDR1 SQVTM, CDR2 ANQGSEA. Trimming took off 3 bases at V and 1 base at J, with 3 bases between the two ends. Each of the donors was a healthy adult who was HIV-negative and had not had a recent acute infection or vaccination.

The sample was memory CD4+ T cells from PBMCs. Sample subset: CD45RA-negative fraction. The clonotype comes from a man between 18 and 29 years old in good health. Some clones in this sample may be carry-over from other donors' samples. The chain employs TRBV29-1 and TRBJ1-1; D unclear. In DNA form, the CDR3 reads TGCAGCGTTGAGCGGAACACTGAAGCTTTCTTT. Its protein product is CSVERNTEAFF.